A single sample gave rise to the 24 T cell receptor beta chains below, sequenced in a study of blood T cell repertoires in COVID-19. Only in-frame clones appear in the TCRdb table, and some are missing; sequencing was by immunoSEQ multiplex PCR. The sample contains under 200,000 clones, roughly 90% of which appear only once. What was sequenced was PBMCs or T cells enriched from blood (not recorded which). These receptors originate from a woman between 18 and 29 years old who had recovered from COVID-19.

CDR3 residues: CAWSWASGDTQYF. The CDR3 DNA reads TGTGCCTGGAGTTGGGCCTCGGGGGATACGCAGTATTTT. V is TRBV30 and J is TRBJ2-3; weak D call: TRBD2 (5 bases). The CDR3 is 13 residues long. CDR1 is GTSNPN and CDR2 is SVGIG in the germline V gene (reference sequence). Trimming took off 2 bases at V and 6 bases at J, with 12 bases between the two ends. The variable domain in full, with the rest retrieved from reference TRBV30 and TRBJ2-3, is SQTIHQWPATLVQPVGSPLSLECTVEGTSNPNLYWYRQAAGRGLQLLFYSVGIGQISSEVPQNLSASRPQDRQFILSSKKLLLSDSGFYLCAWSWASGDTQYFGPGTRLTVL.

This chain uses TRBV7-3 with TRBJ2-1; 7 bases match TRBD1. This CDR3 region has 15 residues. Trimming at V came to 0 bases and at J to 7 bases, leaving 6 bases not matched to a gene. The germline V gene encodes CDR1 SGHTA and CDR2 FQGTGA. The CDR3 DNA reads as TGTGCCAGCAGCTTAACAGGGGGCGATATTAATGAGCAGTTCTTC. Protein sequence: CASSLTGGDINEQFF.

This sequence joins TRBV5-5 and TRBJ1-1; D unclear. The V gene's germline CDR1 is SGHKS and CDR2 YYEKEE (reference sequence). The CDR3 is made up of 13 amino acids. Trimming left V 2 bases short and J 5 bases short, with 10 bases between. The CDR3 bases are TGTGCCAGCAGCTTTGAGGGTCGAACTGAAGCTTTCTTT. Protein product: CASSFEGRTEAFF.

The chain couples TRBV5-1 to TRBJ2-5; D gene uncertain. V lost 0 bases, J lost 6 bases, and 9 bases lay in between. Germline V gene data show CDR1 as SGHRS and CDR2 as YFSETQ. The length of the CDR3 is 13 residues. The CDR3 DNA sequence: TGCGCCAGCAGCTTGGAACTGGAGAAGACCCAGTACTTC. Translated: CASSLELEKTQYF. The full variable domain, its missing parts supplied by reference TRBV5-1 and TRBJ2-5, is KAGVTQTPRYLIKTRGQQVTLSCSPISGHRSVSWYQQTPGQGLQFLFEYFSETQRNKGNFPGRFSGRQFSNSRSEMNVSTLELGDSALYLCASSLELEKTQYFGPGTRLLVL.

The chain joins TRBV7-9 to TRBJ2-7; the match to TRBD2 covers 9 bases. Trimming at V came to 5 bases and at J to 6 bases, leaving 8 bases not matched to a gene. Germline CDR1 SEHNR, CDR2 FQNEAQ (reference sequence). This CDR3 contains 14 residues. The CDR3 here is CASSPGGGAGEQYF. The CDR3 coding sequence is TGTGCCAGCAGCCCCGGCGGGGGGGCAGGCGAGCAGTACTTC.

This clone was seen a few times. This chain links TRBV5-4 with TRBJ2-5; 8 bases are a match to TRBD2. With 0 bases clipped from V and 1 base from J, the junction kept 5 bases outside the gene matches. Looked up from germline, CDR1 is SGHNT and CDR2 is YYREEE (reference sequence). The CDR3 runs 16 residues. This chain's CDR3 is CASSLGSGGPQETQYF. DNA for the CDR3: TGTGCCAGCAGCTTGGGAAGCGGGGGACCCCAAGAGACCCAGTACTTC.

This rearrangement joins TRBV28 to TRBJ1-5; D may be TRBD1 (6 bases). Germline V gene data show CDR1 as MDHEN and CDR2 as SYDVKM. V lost 8 bases and J 4 bases, leaving 12 bases between the germline ends. The CDR3 covers 13 residues. CDR3 in amino acids: CASFDRTNQPQHF. The CDR3 bases are TGTGCCAGCTTCGACAGGACTAATCAGCCCCAGCATTTT.

The table lists this clone with a count of one. This chain joins TRBV9 and TRBJ2-1, with 10 bases lining up with TRBD2. The CDR3 is made up of 14 amino acids. Trimming at V came to 4 bases and at J to 6 bases, leaving 4 bases not matched to a gene. Germline values: CDR1 SGDLS, CDR2 YYNGEE. The CDR3 nucleotides are TGTGCCAGCAGCCCCGGGACTAGCGTCAATGAGCAGTTCTTC. Protein product: CASSPGTSVNEQFF.

The chain recombines TRBV7-9 with TRBJ1-2; possibly TRBD1 for D (6 bases). CDR3 size: 14 residues. V was pared by 1 base and J by 4 bases, with 10 bases between. Germline loops: CDR1 SEHNR, CDR2 FQNEAQ (reference sequence). The CDR3 DNA reads as TGTGCCAGCAGCTTAGGGACAGCCGGCTATGGCTACACCTTC. The encoded protein is CASSLGTAGYGYTF.

The chain combines TRBV6-5 with TRBJ1-1, with a tentative D call TRBD1 (5 bases). CDR1 is MNHEY, CDR2 SVGAGI, per germline. The CDR3 extends over 12 amino acids. The V gene lost 7 bases and the J gene lost 10 bases, with 16 bases spanning the gap. The CDR3 protein is CASITGGGRAFF. In DNA, the CDR3 is TGTGCCAGCATTACGGGGGGTGGTCGAGCTTTCTTT.

This clone showed up just a few times. This chain joins TRBV27 and TRBJ1-3; 9 bases align to TRBD1. With 3 bases clipped from V and 1 base from J, the junction kept 4 bases outside the gene matches. Germline V gene data show CDR1 as MNHEY and CDR2 as SMNVEV (reference sequence). There are 16 residues in the CDR3. In DNA, the CDR3 is TGTGCCAGCAGTTTCCGGGACAGGGTTTCTGGAAACACCATATATTTT. It specifies CASSFRDRVSGNTIYF.

This sequence joins TRBV10-3 and TRBJ2-2; 12 bases agree with TRBD1. The CDR3 is 15 residues long. CDR1 is ENHRY and CDR2 is SYGVKD in the germline V gene. Trimming cost V 4 bases and J 6 bases; bases outside gene matches: 3. CDR3: CAISGDRGLAGELFF. CDR3 bases: TGTGCCATCAGTGGGGACAGGGGGCTGGCCGGGGAGCTGTTTTTT.

The V call is TRBV19, the J call TRBJ2-5; D perhaps matches TRBD2 (7 bases). The CDR3 contains 14 residues. Germline V lookup: CDR1 LNHDA, CDR2 SQIVND (reference sequence). Trimming removed 5 bases from V and 1 base from J, with 11 bases in between. For the CDR3, the DNA is TGTGCCAGTAGTCTCCGGGGGGCCCAAGAGACCCAGTACTTC. Amino acids: CASSLRGAQETQYF.

This chain joins TRBV5-1 and TRBJ1-3; 7 bases are shared with TRBD1. There are 14 residues in the CDR3. V lost 4 bases and J lost 8; bases outside the gene matches: 9. Germline CDR1 SGHRS, CDR2 YFSETQ. In DNA form, the CDR3 reads TGCGCCAGCAGCCGGGACTCCCAGGGGGACACCATATATTTT. Its translation: CASSRDSQGDTIYF.

A note on this clone: The identical CDR3 is also encoded by other nucleotide sequences in the sample. The chain carries TRBV28 and TRBJ2-2; 8 nucleotides match TRBD1. V lost 4 bases and J lost 3; bases outside the gene matches: 1. The CDR3 consists of 14 residues. CDR1 MDHEN and CDR2 SYDVKM come from the germline V gene. The DNA of the CDR3 is TGTGCCAGCAGTTCGACAGGGGACACCGGGGAGCTGTTTTTT. It is translated as CASSSTGDTGELFF.

The chain has TRBV5-1 and TRBJ2-7, with D perhaps TRBD2 (5 bases). Looked up from germline, CDR1 is SGHRS and CDR2 is YFSETQ. The CDR3 is 15 amino acids. Deletions cut 0 bases from V and 2 bases from J, with 12 bases between. This chain's CDR3 is CASSLVGNPTYEQYF. CDR3 sequence (DNA): TGCGCCAGCAGCTTGGTCGGGAATCCCACCTACGAGCAGTACTTC.

Only a few counts were recorded for this clone. Other DNA variants within this sample encode the same CDR3. The chain combines TRBV28 with TRBJ1-1; no clear D. The CDR3 consists of 12 residues. Germline V gene sequence: CDR1 MDHEN, CDR2 SYDVKM. The V gene lost 3 bases and the J gene lost 1 base, with 3 bases spanning the gap. The CDR3 is CASSFQNTEAFF. The CDR3 DNA reads as TGTGCCAGCAGTTTTCAGAACACTGAAGCTTTCTTT.

This sequence joins TRBV7-9 and TRBJ2-1; D possibly corresponds to TRBD2 (5 bases). Germline CDR1 is SEHNR and CDR2 is FQNEAQ (reference sequence). The V and J ends lost 5 bases and 6 bases respectively, with 14 bases between them. CDR3 length: 14 amino acids. The chain's CDR3 is CASSQGGHINEQFF. The CDR3, as DNA: TGTGCCAGCAGCCAAGGAGGCCACATCAATGAGCAGTTCTTC. The entire variable domain, with the rest obtained from reference TRBV7-9 and TRBJ2-1, is as follows: DTGVSQNPRHKITKRGQNVTFRCDPISEHNRLYWYRQTLGQGPEFLTYFQNEAQLEKSRLLSDRFSAERPKGSFSTLEIQRTEQGDSAMYLCASSQGGHINEQFFGPGTRLTVL.

The gene calls are TRBV7-9 and TRBJ1-3; D may be TRBD1 (6 bases). V was shortened by 4 bases and J by 6 bases, with 25 bases between the two germline ends. This CDR3 is 18 amino acids long. Germline V gene lookup returns CDR1 SEHNR and CDR2 FQNEAQ (reference sequence). Here the CDR3 reads CASSSGSYRDTKKNTIYF. CDR3 sequence (DNA): TGTGCCAGCAGCTCGGGATCTTACCGGGACACCAAAAAAAACACCATATATTTT.

This chain connects TRBV9 to TRBJ1-6; D gene unclear. The CDR3 is 13 amino acids. Germline CDR1 SGDLS, CDR2 YYNGEE. Between the trimmed V and J ends, which lost 3 bases and 10 bases, there was a span of 11 bases. As DNA, the CDR3 is TGTGCCAGCAGCGCCGGAGTAGGCTCACCCCTCCACTTT. Protein sequence: CASSAGVGSPLHF.

The rearrangement uses TRBV7-2 and TRBJ1-3, with 7 bases lining up with TRBD1. Germline values: CDR1 SGHTA, CDR2 FQGNSA. The CDR3 sequence is 18 residues long. V was pared by 4 bases and J by 3 bases, with 15 bases of the junction left unmatched. CDR3: CASSSGTVLTRDGNTIYF. Written as DNA, the CDR3 is TGTGCCAGCAGCTCCGGGACAGTCCTCACAAGGGATGGAAACACCATATATTTT.

The chain combines TRBV18 with TRBJ2-6; 7 positions agree with TRBD1. V gave up 5 bases and J gave up 3 bases; unmatched junction bases: 4. This CDR3 is 15 amino acids long. Germline assignment: CDR1 KGHSH and CDR2 LQKENI. CDR3 in amino acids: CASSATGNGANVLTF. The CDR3 DNA follows: TGTGCCAGCTCAGCGACAGGGAATGGGGCCAACGTCCTGACTTTC.

This clone has only one observation. The chain links TRBV27 to TRBJ2-1; 9 bases line up with TRBD2. Trimming removed 4 bases from V and 7 bases from J; junction bases left unmatched: 8. Germline V gives CDR1 MNHEY, CDR2 SMNVEV (reference sequence). The CDR3 length is 15 residues. The CDR3 bases are TGTGCCAGCAGTTCCATTAGCGGGGGACTGAATGAGCAGTTCTTC. Amino acids: CASSSISGGLNEQFF.

The chain joins TRBV5-1 to TRBJ1-2; TRBD1 might be the D (6 bases). V gave up 5 bases and J gave up 7 bases, with 15 bases separating them. The V gene's germline CDR1 is SGHRS and CDR2 YFSETQ. CDR3 length: 13 amino acids. The CDR3 sequence is CASSSSRGVGYTF. The CDR3 nucleotides read TGCGCCAGCAGTTCGTCCAGGGGAGTTGGCTACACCTTC.